These 2 T cell receptor beta chains share one sample of origin, sequenced in a study of T cell repertoires in cytomegalovirus infection. TCRdb reprocessed the reads with MiXCR, giving one entry per CDR3 protein. The sample has fewer than 550,000 distinct CDR3 sequences, 15% to 20% seen once. The sequenced sample consisted of CD8+ T cells from PBMCs. The receptors were sampled from a human donor in good health (CMV status not recorded). Some clones in this sample may be carry-over from other donors' samples.

This clonotype came up many times. The chain employs TRBV7-8 and TRBJ2-7; D remains unclear. The germline CDR1 and CDR2 sequences are SGHVS and FQNEAQ. This CDR3 has 12 residues. Between the trimmed V and J ends, which lost 5 bases and 2 bases, there was a span of 7 bases. CDR3 protein: CASSPDAYEQYF. The CDR3, as DNA: TGTGCCAGCAGCCCGGACGCCTACGAGCAGTACTTC.

This clonotype was found a few times. V is TRBV12-3 or TRBV12-4 and J is TRBJ2-5, with 11 bases matching TRBD1. V lost 0 bases to trimming and J lost 5 bases; unmatched junction nucleotides: 5. This CDR3 has 16 residues. The CDR3 sequence: CASSLARTGGGETQYF. In nucleotides, the CDR3 is TGTGCCAGCAGTTTAGCGAGGACAGGGGGCGGGGAGACCCAGTACTTC.